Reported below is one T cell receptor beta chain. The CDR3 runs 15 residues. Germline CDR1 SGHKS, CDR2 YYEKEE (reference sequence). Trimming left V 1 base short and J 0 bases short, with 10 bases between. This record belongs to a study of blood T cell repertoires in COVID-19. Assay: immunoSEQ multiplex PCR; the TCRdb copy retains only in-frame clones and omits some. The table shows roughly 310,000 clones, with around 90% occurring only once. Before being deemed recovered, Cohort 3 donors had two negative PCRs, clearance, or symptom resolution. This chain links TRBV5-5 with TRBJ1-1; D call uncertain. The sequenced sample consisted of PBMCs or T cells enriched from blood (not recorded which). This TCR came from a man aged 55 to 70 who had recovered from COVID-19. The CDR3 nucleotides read TGTGCCAGCAGCTTGAGTATGGTAGTGAACACTGAAGCTTTCTTT. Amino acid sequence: CASSLSMVVNTEAFF.